This T cell receptor beta chain originates from a study of blood T cells in healthy people across ages. V was cut by 4 bases and J by 9 bases, with 18 bases left in between. CDR1 SGHVS and CDR2 FQNEAQ come from the germline V gene. The CDR3 consists of 14 residues. In this sample, this clonotype turned up once. With a J-beta primer mix and a sample-barcoded 5' primer, a second PCR ran about 7 to 12 cycles. MiXCR was run by TCRdb on the 5' RACE reads, yielding one entry per CDR3 protein. In the table there are 800,000 or so distinct CDR3 sequences, less than 80% of which are singletons. This TCR was recovered from a man younger than 40 in good health. Source material: blood. This chain links TRBV7-8 with TRBJ1-2; D is unresolved. DNA of the CDR3: TGTGCCAGCAGCTCCGCCGGGAGAATGGATCGCTACACCTTC. Protein product: CASSSAGRMDRYTF.